The rows below give T cell receptor beta chains drawn from one sample of a study of blood T cell repertoires in COVID-19. Sequencing was performed with immunoSEQ multiplex PCR; in TCRdb, only in-frame clones are kept and a portion is missing. The data hold roughly 100,000 clones, with about 82% observed a single time. Specimen: peripheral blood. The receptor set was obtained from an elderly man with COVID-19, enrolled during active disease. The CDR3 runs from the conserved cysteine through the conserved F or W.

cdr3_length | j_call | v_call | cdr3_aa
16 | TRBJ1-6 | TRBV28 | CASSSSGGGSRSPLHF
15 | TRBJ2-1 | TRBV3-1/TRBV3-2 | CASSPLAGAYNEQFF
17 | TRBJ1-3 | TRBV28 | CASSLYPQGAVGNTIYF
14 | TRBJ1-2 | TRBV7-9 | CASSSLGGGYGYTF
17 | TRBJ1-6 | TRBV18 | CASSPRTGAFRNSPLHF
13 | TRBJ2-1 | TRBV30 | CAWQEGSYNEQFF
13 | TRBJ2-5 | TRBV7-2 | CASSLVSQETQYF
16 | TRBJ2-1 | TRBV4-3 | CASSQDVASDYNEQFF
14 | TRBJ2-7 | TRBV29-1 | CSVAGTTSSYEQYF
12 | TRBJ2-1 | TRBV6-1 | CASSWDRLGQFF
15 | TRBJ2-2 | TRBV5-4 | CASSSSGRPDGELFF
14 | TRBJ2-1 | TRBV14 | CASEQGGSYNEQFF
16 | TRBJ2-1 | TRBV7-3 | CASSLGQTSGKGEQFF
15 | TRBJ2-1 | TRBV6-2/TRBV6-3 | CASSVAGSSYNEQFF
14 | TRBJ2-5 | TRBV18 | CASSPGQIQETQYF
17 | TRBJ2-7 | TRBV27 | CASSLSGGAYSPYEQYF
17 | TRBJ2-4 | TRBV21-1 | CASSSTSGKLAKNIQYF
16 | TRBJ1-3 | TRBV3-1/TRBV3-2 | CASSQQRVLSGNTIYF
10 | TRBJ2-7 | TRBV19 | CASRSYEQYF
13 | TRBJ2-4 | TRBV11-2 | CASSFQGGNIQYF
13 | TRBJ1-2 | TRBV5-4 | CASHQTGNYGYTF
12 | TRBJ2-4 | TRBV5-1 | CASSLTGNIQYF
15 | TRBJ2-3 | TRBV2 | CASSWEGLATDTQYF
14 | TRBJ2-7 | TRBV6-6 | CASTLGQGFYEQYF
23 | TRBJ2-1 | TRBV19 | CASSTARPDAIAGGPNIGYEQFF
17 | TRBJ2-2 | TRBV9 | CASSVAGLAGGSGELFF
14 | TRBJ2-2 | TRBV24-1 | CATDRGGNTGELFF
15 | TRBJ2-3 | TRBV29-1 | CSVEGIWGAADTQYF
15 | TRBJ2-5 | TRBV2 | CASSGMTGNRETQYF